These 11 T cell receptor beta chains share one sample of origin, sequenced in a study of blood T cells in healthy people across ages. Together with a sample-barcoded 5' primer, a J-beta primer mix was included in a second PCR lasting about 7 to 11 cycles. TCRdb reanalysed the 5' RACE reads using MiXCR and keeps one entry per CDR3 protein. The sample has under 700,000 distinct CDR3 sequences, nearly 25% seen once; the top ten hold just over 8.5%. The same sample was also studied in work on T cells of mothers and their children.

Sequencing used blood. These receptors originate from a boy between 10 and 17 years old in good health.

The chain uses TRBV30 and TRBJ2-1, with D unresolved. V gave up 3 bases and J gave up 0 bases, with 6 bases separating them. This CDR3 spans 13 amino acids. Germline V gives CDR1 GTSNPN, CDR2 SVGIG (reference sequence). The CDR3 DNA is TGTGCCTGGAGGGGAAGCTCCTACAATGAGCAGTTCTTC. This gives the protein CAWRGSSYNEQFF. The variable domain in full, completed from reference TRBV30 and TRBJ2-1, reads SQTIHQWPATLVQPVGSPLSLECTVEGTSNPNLYWYRQAAGRGLQLLFYSVGIGQISSEVPQNLSASRPQDRQFILSSKKLLLSDSGFYLCAWRGSSYNEQFFGPGTRLTVL.

The V call is TRBV7-2, the J call TRBJ2-1; 8 nucleotides align to TRBD2. The germline CDR1 and CDR2 sequences are SGHTA and FQGNSA. The V segment lost 5 bases and the J segment 7 bases; nucleotides outside the gene matches: 13. The CDR3 is 16 residues long. The chain's CDR3 is CASSQQAGVIANEQFF. In DNA form, the CDR3 reads TGTGCCAGCAGCCAGCAAGCGGGAGTTATCGCGAATGAGCAGTTCTTC.

V gene TRBV18 combines with J gene TRBJ1-2; no clear D gene. The V gene lost 2 bases and the J gene lost 4 bases, with 11 bases spanning the gap. This CDR3 comprises 14 residues. CDR1 and CDR2 from the germline V gene are KGHSH and LQKENI. CDR3 residues: CASSPVAGPYGYTF. DNA for the CDR3: TGTGCCAGCTCACCAGTGGCAGGACCCTATGGCTACACCTTC. Combining the CDR3 with reference TRBV18 and TRBJ1-2 gives the whole variable domain NAGVMQNPRHLVRRRGQEARLRCSPMKGHSHVYWYRQLPEEGLKFMVYLQKENIIDESGMPKERFSAEFPKEGPSILRIQQVVRGDSAAYFCASSPVAGPYGYTFGSGTRLTVV.

The gene calls are TRBV2 and TRBJ1-3; no reliable D call. The length of the CDR3 is 15 residues. Germline CDR1 and CDR2: SNHLY and FYNNEI. V was clipped by 1 base and J by 0 bases, with 7 bases between them. Here the CDR3 DNA reads TGTGCCAGCAGTGAAGAGGCAGTCTCTGGAAACACCATATATTTT. This sequence encodes CASSEEAVSGNTIYF.

This clonotype was observed at least ten times. The chain's CDR3 is CASSPRTYYGYTF. Written as DNA, the CDR3 is TGTGCCAGCAGCCCGAGGACGTACTATGGCTACACCTTC. V gene TRBV6-6 combines with J gene TRBJ1-2, with D uncertain. The CDR3 loop spans 13 amino acids. Trimming pared 6 bases from V and 3 bases from J, leaving 11 bases between. Germline-derived CDR1 and CDR2 are MNHNY and SVGAGI (reference sequence).

The J gene is TRBJ2-3, the V gene TRBV6-5, with 11 positions matching TRBD2. V lost 0 bases to trimming and J lost 0 bases; unmatched junction nucleotides: 14. This CDR3 is built from 21 residues. Per germline, CDR1 MNHEY and CDR2 SVGAGI. The CDR3 DNA reads as TGTGCCAGCAGTTACTCGAGCCTAGCGGGAGGCCCTGTGACTAGCACAGATACGCAGTATTTT. Amino acids: CASSYSSLAGGPVTSTDTQYF.

V usage is TRBV27 and J usage is TRBJ2-1; D ambiguous. Gene TRBJ2-5 matches the end of the DNA better, so the J call may be wrong. The germline V gene encodes CDR1 MNHEY and CDR2 SMNVEV (reference sequence). This CDR3 is 13 amino acids long. CDR3 region: CASSPAGRETQYF. Here the CDR3 DNA reads TGTGCCAGCAGTCCCGCCGGGCGGGAGACCCAGTACTTC.

This clonotype appeared a few times. The chain employs TRBV4-3 and TRBJ1-3, with D possibly matching TRBD1 (6 bases). The germline gives CDR1 LGHNA, CDR2 YSLEER. This CDR3 region has 20 residues. Trimming pared 0 bases from V and 2 bases from J, leaving 23 bases between. The CDR3 nucleotides are TGCGCCAGCAGCCAAGATTGGGGGCTGGATCGGACGGAAGCTGGAAACACCATATATTTT. Translation gives CASSQDWGLDRTEAGNTIYF.

The gene calls are TRBV12-3 or TRBV12-4 and TRBJ1-2; D unclear. V was clipped by 1 base and J by 7 bases, with 13 bases between them. This CDR3 is built from 14 residues. The CDR3 here is CASSLVVERPGYTF. CDR3 bases: TGTGCCAGCAGTTTAGTCGTGGAGAGACCTGGCTACACCTTC.

In this sample, this clonotype turned up a few times. This chain links TRBV5-8 with TRBJ1-4, with 8 bases fitting TRBD1. This CDR3 region has 15 residues. Germline V gives CDR1 SGHTS, CDR2 YDEGEE. V lost 4 bases to trimming and J lost 7 bases; unmatched junction nucleotides: 9. This chain's CDR3 is CASSPQGAATEKLFF. CDR3 coding DNA: TGTGCCAGCAGCCCCCAGGGGGCAGCGACTGAAAAACTGTTTTTT. The entire variable domain, with the rest obtained from reference TRBV5-8 and TRBJ1-4, is as follows: EAGVTQSPTHLIKTRGQQATLRCSPISGHTSVYWYQQALGLGLQFLLWYDEGEERNRGNFPPRFSGRQFPNYSSELNVNALELEDSALYLCASSPQGAATEKLFFGSGTQLSVL.

CDR3 in DNA: TGTGCCAGCAGCCATACCGCAGCGGCCTCTGTGCATTATTTT. Its translation: CASSHTAAASVHYF. The chain combines TRBV3-1 with TRBJ2-3, with D possibly TRBD2 on 5 matching bases. Germline-derived CDR1 and CDR2 are LGHDT and YNNKEL (reference sequence). The CDR3 runs 14 residues. V dropped 3 bases and J dropped 15 bases, with 22 bases sitting between them.